Listed below are T cell receptor beta chains from one sample, sequenced in a study of blood T cell repertoires in COVID-19. The assay was immunoSEQ multiplex PCR, and TCRdb's table has in-frame clones only and misses some. The data show 250,000 or so clones, about nine tenths seen once. The sequenced sample was peripheral blood. The receptor set was obtained from an older woman with acute or convalescent COVID-19. CDR3s include the opening cysteine and the closing phenylalanine or tryptophan. Fields, in order: V gene, CDR3 protein.

>TRBV19
CASSIVRTSGIGEQYF
>TRBV27
CASSLFGLAGNTGELFF
>TRBV6-5
CASSYSGQFYGYTF
>TRBV19
CASSTTPGAFSGNTIYF
>TRBV18
CASSPSTGTANTGELFF
>TRBV28
CASKGPGLAYRDTEAFF
>TRBV19
CASSPRTVRGTEAFF
>TRBV27
CASSSRTGRTNYGYTF
>TRBV5-6
CASSLGWAGSNYGYTF
>TRBV9
CASSVARDETQYF
>TRBV30
CAWRIRGSGNQPQHF
>TRBV10-1
CASSELAGSQYEQYF
>TRBV27
CASSQTQNTEAFF
>TRBV11-2
CASSLGRQETQYF
>TRBV3-1/TRBV3-2
CASSQDPRTSSYNEQFF
>TRBV6-5
CASRRTGVTEAFF
>TRBV12-3/TRBV12-4
CASSLTEAEKLFF
>TRBV5-4
CASSLVGTGLANYGYTF
>TRBV7-8
CASSQSLGVYGYTF
>TRBV10-1
CASSEFRGETQYF
>TRBV2
CASRTDRGHGYTF
>TRBV27
CASSSRTSSVTQYF
>TRBV27
CASSSPAGVNGYTF
>TRBV7-9
CASTDPGDTGELFF
>TRBV30
CAWKQGEAFF
>TRBV10-2
CASQTGSGNTIYF
>TRBV19
CASSIPTIGGNTIYF
>TRBV7-2
CASSSDLGVYQPQHF
>TRBV5-1
CASSLGAGGDGNTIYF
>TRBV7-3
CASSWRGGSEAFF
>TRBV7-2
CASLAGVGRNEQFF
>TRBV11-2
CASSSLAEQFF
>TRBV5-1
CASSFEGGKQYF
>TRBV6-5
CASKSPGEAFF
>TRBV27
CASSLMAGTWSSYEQYF
>TRBV5-1
CASSPGTGVGNEQFF
>TRBV12-3/TRBV12-4
CASSLRVSYEQYF
>TRBV6-6
CASSPTGFVLTF
>TRBV19
CASSRQQGIGEKLFF
>TRBV5-4
CASSLGTPSYEQYF
>TRBV19
CASSIMGGTDTQYF
>TRBV7-2
CASSFFRGSSYNEQFF
>TRBV5-5
CASSSPTGGTDTQYF
>TRBV19
CATTIGGTALAKNIQYF
>TRBV7-2
CASSLVGRQGGAYNSPLHF